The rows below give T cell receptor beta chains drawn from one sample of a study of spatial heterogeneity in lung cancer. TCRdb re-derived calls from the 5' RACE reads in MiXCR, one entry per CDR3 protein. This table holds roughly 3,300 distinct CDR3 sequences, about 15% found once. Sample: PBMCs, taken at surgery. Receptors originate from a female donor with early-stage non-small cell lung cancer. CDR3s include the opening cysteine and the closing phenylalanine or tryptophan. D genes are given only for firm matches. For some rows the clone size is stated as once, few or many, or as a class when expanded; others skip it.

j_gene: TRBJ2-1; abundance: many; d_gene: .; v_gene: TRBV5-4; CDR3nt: TGTGCCAGCAGCTGGTCTTGGCCCAATGAGCAGTTCTTC; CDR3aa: CASSWSWPNEQFF
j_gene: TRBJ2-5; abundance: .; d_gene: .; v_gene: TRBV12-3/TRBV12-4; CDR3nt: TGTGCCAGCAGTTTTGAGCGCAGAGAGACCCAGTACTTC; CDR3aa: CASSFERRETQYF
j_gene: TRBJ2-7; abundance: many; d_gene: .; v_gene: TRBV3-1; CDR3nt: TGTGCCAGCAGCCAAGTCGGTGGGACGGAGGACCTGGACGAGCAGTACTTC; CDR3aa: CASSQVGGTEDLDEQYF
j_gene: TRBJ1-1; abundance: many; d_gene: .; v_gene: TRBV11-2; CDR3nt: TGTGCCAGCAGCTGGACAACAGGGCGAACTAACACTGAAGCTTTCTTT; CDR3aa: CASSWTTGRTNTEAFF
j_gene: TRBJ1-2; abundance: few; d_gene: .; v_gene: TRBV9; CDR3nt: TGTGCCAGCAGCGTTCGACCTGAACAGTTCTATGGCTACACCTTC; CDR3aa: CASSVRPEQFYGYTF
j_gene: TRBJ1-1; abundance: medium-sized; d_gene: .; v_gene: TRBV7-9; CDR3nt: TGTGCCAGCAGCTTAGTGCGCTCCGCCGGGACTGAAGCTTTCTTT; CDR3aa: CASSLVRSAGTEAFF
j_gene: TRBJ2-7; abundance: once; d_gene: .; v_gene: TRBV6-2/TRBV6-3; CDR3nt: TGTGCCAGCAGTTACAGGGGGGCCTACGAGCAGTACTTC; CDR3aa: CASSYRGAYEQYF
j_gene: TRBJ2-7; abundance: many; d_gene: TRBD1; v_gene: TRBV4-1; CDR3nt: TGCGCCAGCAGCCAAGATTTGGACAGGGAGTACCGCGAGCAGTACTTC; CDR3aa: CASSQDLDREYREQYF
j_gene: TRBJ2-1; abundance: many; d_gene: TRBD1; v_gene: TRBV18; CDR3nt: TGTGCCAGCTCACCACCTCGGGGGACAGGGGCGATTTACAATGAGCAGTTCTTC; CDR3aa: CASSPPRGTGAIYNEQFF
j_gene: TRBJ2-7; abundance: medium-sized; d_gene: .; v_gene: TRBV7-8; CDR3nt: TGTGCCAGCAGACCTGATGCGCGAAACTCCTACGAGCAGTACTTC; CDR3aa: CASRPDARNSYEQYF
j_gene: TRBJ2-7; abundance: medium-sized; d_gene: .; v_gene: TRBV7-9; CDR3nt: TGTGCCAGCAGCTTGTTCCAGGGAAACGAGCAGTACTTC; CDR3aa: CASSLFQGNEQYF
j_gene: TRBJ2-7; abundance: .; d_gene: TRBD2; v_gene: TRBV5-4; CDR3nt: TGTGCCAGCAGCGCCGGACTAGAGGACTACGAGCAGTACTTC; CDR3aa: CASSAGLEDYEQYF
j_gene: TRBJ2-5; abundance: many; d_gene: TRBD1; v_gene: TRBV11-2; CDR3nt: TGTGCCAGCAGCTTCGAGACAGGGGATCAAGAGACCCAGTACTTC; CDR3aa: CASSFETGDQETQYF
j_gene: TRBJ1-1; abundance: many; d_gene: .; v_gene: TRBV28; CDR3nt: TGTGCCAGCAGTAGAAAGCTGGGACATGAGATGAACACTGAAGCTTTCTTT; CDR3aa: CASSRKLGHEMNTEAFF
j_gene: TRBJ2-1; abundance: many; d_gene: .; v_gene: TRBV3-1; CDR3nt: TGTGCCAGCAGCCTTTGGAGGGTTAGCGGCTTTGGCGATGAGCAGTTCTTC; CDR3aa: CASSLWRVSGFGDEQFF
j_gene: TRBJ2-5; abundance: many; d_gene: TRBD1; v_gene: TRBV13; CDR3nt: TGTGCCACCGGAACAACGACAGGGGTCGAGACCCAGTACTTC; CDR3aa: CATGTTTGVETQYF
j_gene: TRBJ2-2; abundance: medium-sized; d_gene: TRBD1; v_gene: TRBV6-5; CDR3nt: TGTGCCAGCAGTTATGGGACAGCCACCGGGGAGCTGTTTTTT; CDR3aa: CASSYGTATGELFF
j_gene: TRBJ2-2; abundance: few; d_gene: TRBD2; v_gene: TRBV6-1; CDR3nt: TGTGCCAGCAGTGAGATTGGACTAGCGGGACCCGGGGAGCTGTTTTTT; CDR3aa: CASSEIGLAGPGELFF
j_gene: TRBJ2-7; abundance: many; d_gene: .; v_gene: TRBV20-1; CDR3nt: TGCAGTGCTAGCCCTCAGAGCGGATTCTCCTACGAGCAGTACTTC; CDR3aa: CSASPQSGFSYEQYF
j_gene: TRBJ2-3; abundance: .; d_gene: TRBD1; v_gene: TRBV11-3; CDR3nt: TGTGCCAGCAGCTTTCGACCGGAGACAGGGCACGATACGCAGTATTTT; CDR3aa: CASSFRPETGHDTQYF
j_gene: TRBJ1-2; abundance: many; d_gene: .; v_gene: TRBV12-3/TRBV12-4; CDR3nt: TGTGCCAGCAGTTTAAATAGGGCGGATGGCTACACCTTC; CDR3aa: CASSLNRADGYTF
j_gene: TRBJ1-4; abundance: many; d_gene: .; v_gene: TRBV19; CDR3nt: TGTGCCAGTAAGATACTCGGGACGGCGGAGGAAAAACTGTTTTTT; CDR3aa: CASKILGTAEEKLFF
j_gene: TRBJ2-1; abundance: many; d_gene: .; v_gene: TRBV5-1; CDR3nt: TGCGCCAGCAGCTCCGAGGACAGATCTTACAATGAGCAGTTCTTC; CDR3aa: CASSSEDRSYNEQFF
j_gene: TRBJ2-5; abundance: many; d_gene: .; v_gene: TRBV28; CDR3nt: TGTGCCAGCTCCCCTCCCGGGGGGCTCCAAGAGACCCAGTACTTC; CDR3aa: CASSPPGGLQETQYF
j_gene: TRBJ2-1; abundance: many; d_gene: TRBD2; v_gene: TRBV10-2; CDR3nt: TGCGCCAGCAGTGAGTTCGGACTAGCGGGAGGGCCACAGTTCTTC; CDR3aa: CASSEFGLAGGPQFF
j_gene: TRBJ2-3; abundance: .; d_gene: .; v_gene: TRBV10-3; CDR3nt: TGTGCCATCCGGGACGGCGGATCCACAGATACGCAGTATTTT; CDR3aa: CAIRDGGSTDTQYF
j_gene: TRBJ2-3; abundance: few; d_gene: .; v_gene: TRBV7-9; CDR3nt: TGTGCCAGCCGAGGCGGGGCTAGCACAGATACGCAGTATTTT; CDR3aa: CASRGGASTDTQYF
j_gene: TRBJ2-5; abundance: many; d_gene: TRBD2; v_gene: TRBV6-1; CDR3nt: TGTGCCAGCAGTCAACTGACTAGCGGGAAACAAGAGACCCAGTACTTC; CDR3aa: CASSQLTSGKQETQYF
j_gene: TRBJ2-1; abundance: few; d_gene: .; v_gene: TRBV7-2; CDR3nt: TGTGCCAGCAGCTTGTCGGCCCAGGGCCAGTTCTTC; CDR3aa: CASSLSAQGQFF
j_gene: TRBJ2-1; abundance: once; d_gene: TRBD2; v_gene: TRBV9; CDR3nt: TGTGCCAGCAGCGACCCTAGCGGGAGGGCCAGGAATGAGCAGTTCTTC; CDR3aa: CASSDPSGRARNEQFF
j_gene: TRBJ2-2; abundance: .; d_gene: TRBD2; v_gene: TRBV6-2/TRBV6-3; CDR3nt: TGTGCCAGCAGTTACTCGAGCCCGCTCCAGCGGGAGGACACCGGGGAGCTGTTTTTT; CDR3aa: CASSYSSPLQREDTGELFF
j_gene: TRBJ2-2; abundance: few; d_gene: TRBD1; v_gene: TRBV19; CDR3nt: TGTGCCAGTAGTATACGGACAGGGTCGAACACCGGGGAGCTGTTTTTT; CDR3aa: CASSIRTGSNTGELFF